This record covers a single T cell receptor (beta chain). This sample was included in a study of blood T cell repertoires in COVID-19. Study-wide context: The United States, Italy and Spain provided the acute and convalescent COVID-19 samples.

V was trimmed by 1 base and J by 4 bases, leaving 7 bases between them. CDR3 size: 13 residues. CDR1 is SGHAT and CDR2 is FQNNGV in the germline V gene. The data were produced by immunoSEQ multiplex PCR, yet TCRdb's version contains in-frame clones alone and is incomplete. The data hold approximately 97,000 clones, with around 90% observed a single time. This sequence originates from a woman between 45 and 60 years old with COVID-19, enrolled during active disease. Sequenced: peripheral blood. The chain has TRBV11-2 and TRBJ1-1, with D unresolved. CDR3 loop: CASSLVEGTEAFF. CDR3 nucleotide sequence: TGTGCCAGCAGCTTAGTGGAGGGCACTGAAGCTTTCTTT. The whole variable domain, filled in from reference TRBV11-2 and TRBJ1-1, reads EAGVAQSPRYKIIEKRQSVAFWCNPISGHATLYWYQQILGQGPKLLIQFQNNGVVDDSQLPKDRFSAERLKGVDSTLKIQPAKLEDSAVYLCASSLVEGTEAFFGQGTRLTVV.